The 28 T cell receptor beta chains given below trace back to one sample, sequenced in a study of CD8 T cells in Susac syndrome. Reverse transcription used roughly 0.5 to 1 ug RNA and random hexamers. TCRdb fed the immunoSEQ multiplex PCR reads into MiXCR, producing one record per CDR3 protein. Counted here are more than 150,000 distinct CDR3 sequences, 95% occurring once; the ten biggest clones make up around 0.16%. Specimen: CD8+ T cells from PBMCs. All receptors derive from a human donor with Susac syndrome.

The V and J genes are TRBV4-1 and TRBJ1-1, with D possibly being TRBD1 (6 bases). Germline V lookup: CDR1 MGHRA, CDR2 YSYEKL. This CDR3 contains 17 residues. The V end lost 3 bases, the J end lost 1 base, and 18 bases lay between the germline ends. The CDR3 region has the DNA TGCGCCAGCAGCCACTTTGGAAATGGACAGACGAACACTGAAGCTTTCTTT. This encodes CASSHFGNGQTNTEAFF.

The chain links TRBV28 to TRBJ2-4, with TRBD1 identical over 10 bases. The CDR3 runs to 15 residues. The trim removed 6 bases at V and 4 bases at J, leaving 6 bases unmatched. Germline loops: CDR1 MDHEN, CDR2 SYDVKM. The CDR3 nucleotides read TGTGCCAGCAGCTCTGCGGGACAGGGGAAAAACATTCAGTACTTC. Its translation is CASSSAGQGKNIQYF. Using reference TRBV28 and TRBJ2-4 for the parts outside the CDR3, the full variable domain is DVKVTQSSRYLVKRTGEKVFLECVQDMDHENMFWYRQDPGLGLRLIYFSYDVKMKEKGDIPEGYSVSREKKERFSLILESASTNQTSMYLCASSSAGQGKNIQYFGAGTRLSVL.

The chain uses TRBV7-9 and TRBJ1-2; no clear D gene. Germline V gene data show CDR1 as SEHNR and CDR2 as FQNEAQ (reference sequence). The V and J ends lost 1 base and 4 bases respectively, with 13 bases between them. The CDR3 contains 15 residues. The CDR3 coding sequence is TGTGCCAGCAGCTTAGGAGAAGCTGAGGGCTATGGCTACACCTTC. The encoded protein is CASSLGEAEGYGYTF.

The chain has TRBV28 and TRBJ2-2; 7 positions agree with TRBD1. Germline V gene sequence: CDR1 MDHEN, CDR2 SYDVKM. Trimming at V came to 3 bases and at J to 4 bases, leaving 5 bases not matched to a gene. This CDR3 has 15 amino acids. CDR3 sequence reads: CASSLGTAPTGELFF. DNA for the CDR3: TGTGCCAGCAGTTTGGGGACAGCCCCCACCGGGGAGCTGTTTTTT.

This chain uses TRBV25-1 with TRBJ1-2; D is ambiguous. Trimming took 2 bases from V and 0 from J, leaving 4 bases between them. Germline V gene sequence: CDR1 MGHDK, CDR2 SYGVNS. CDR3 length equals 13 residues. CDR3: CASSEQANYGYTF. The CDR3 coding sequence is TGTGCCAGCAGTGAACAGGCTAACTATGGCTACACCTTC.

This chain connects TRBV30 to TRBJ1-2; 7 nucleotides align to TRBD1. Germline assignment: CDR1 GTSNPN and CDR2 SVGIG (reference sequence). The CDR3 spans 14 residues. With 7 bases clipped from V and 4 bases from J, the junction kept 12 bases outside the gene matches. The CDR3, as DNA: TGTGCCTCCGACGGGGCTGGGACAGCCTATGGCTACACCTTC. Its protein is CASDGAGTAYGYTF.

The chain employs TRBV3-1 and TRBJ1-4; no firm D call. The CDR3 runs 14 residues. Trimming removed 6 bases at V and 0 bases at J, with 8 bases between. Germline assignment: CDR1 LGHDT and CDR2 YNNKEL (reference sequence). CDR3 in amino acids: CASSLSSTNEKLFF. The CDR3 region has the DNA TGTGCCAGCAGTCTCAGTTCAACTAATGAAAAACTGTTTTTT.

The CDR3: CASSPAGAITDTQYF. CDR3 DNA: TGTGCCAGCAGCCCAGCGGGAGCAATCACAGATACGCAGTATTTT. The chain has TRBV9 and TRBJ2-3; 8 bases line up with TRBD2. Germline CDR1 reads SGDLS; CDR2 reads YYNGEE. The junction had 6 bases not matched to a gene; V was cut back by 4 bases and J by 2 bases. The CDR3 runs to 15 residues.

The chain is built from TRBV19 and TRBJ1-5; 8 bases are a match to TRBD1. The CDR3 has 13 residues. The V gene's germline CDR1 is LNHDA and CDR2 SQIVND (reference sequence). V lost 5 bases and J lost 6; bases outside the gene matches: 3. The DNA for the CDR3 is TGTGCCAGTAGTGGACAGGGTTTTCAGCCCCAGCATTTT. Encoded protein: CASSGQGFQPQHF. The whole variable domain, remainder taken from reference TRBV19 and TRBJ1-5, is DGGITQSPKYLFRKEGQNVTLSCEQNLNHDAMYWYRQDPGQGLRLIYYSQIVNDFQKGDIAEGYSVSREKKESFPLTVTSAQKNPTAFYLCASSGQGFQPQHFGDGTRLSIL.

This clonotype was counted a few times. V usage is TRBV27 and J usage is TRBJ1-2; 8 bases are shared with TRBD1. The germline V gene has CDR1 MNHEY and CDR2 SMNVEV (reference sequence). V dropped 3 bases and J dropped 6; count of bases not matched to a gene: 0. CDR3 size: 12 residues. CDR3 DNA sequence: TGTGCCAGCAGTTTGACAGGGGATGGCTACACCTTC. Translating it yields CASSLTGDGYTF.

This clonotype showed up just once. The chain combines TRBV2 with TRBJ1-1; possibly TRBD1 for D (5 bases). This CDR3 spans 13 amino acids. With 0 bases removed from V and 5 bases from J, the gap between germline ends came to 7 bases. Germline loops: CDR1 SNHLY, CDR2 FYNNEI. CDR3 DNA sequence: TGTGCCAGCAGTGAAGCGCCAGGGACTGAAGCTTTCTTT. The encoded protein is CASSEAPGTEAFF.

The chain uses TRBV18 and TRBJ2-5, with D possibly being TRBD2 (6 bases). The germline gives CDR1 KGHSH, CDR2 LQKENI. The CDR3 spans 14 residues. V shed 2 bases and J shed 1 base, with 8 bases lying between them. The CDR3 loop is CASSPGDFQETQYF. The CDR3 nucleotides read TGTGCCAGCTCACCAGGGGACTTCCAAGAGACCCAGTACTTC.

This CDR3 is CAWSSGQGQEQYF. The DNA for the CDR3 is TGTGCCTGGAGTTCGGGACAGGGACAAGAGCAGTACTTC. The rearrangement links TRBV30 to TRBJ2-7; 9 bases fit TRBD1. The CDR3 contains 13 residues. With 2 bases clipped from V and 7 bases from J, the junction kept 6 bases outside the gene matches. Germline CDR1 GTSNPN, CDR2 SVGIG (reference sequence).

The V gene is TRBV6-1, the J gene TRBJ2-1, with a possible D match to TRBD2 (6 bases). CDR3 length equals 17 residues. With 0 bases removed from V and 7 bases from J, the gap between germline ends came to 19 bases. The germline V gene encodes CDR1 MNHNS and CDR2 SASEGT. CDR3 nucleotides: TGTGCCAGCAGTGAAGCTGGTGCGGGGCTAGGGTTGAATGAGCAGTTCTTC. Amino acid sequence: CASSEAGAGLGLNEQFF.

The chain employs TRBV7-9 and TRBJ1-2; D is possibly TRBD1 (5 bases). CDR1 and CDR2 (germline): SEHNR, FQNEAQ (reference sequence). This CDR3 region has 17 residues. The germline V and J ends were trimmed by 1 base and 4 bases, with 19 bases remaining between them. CDR3 sequence reads: CASSLGLTGQVLYGYTF. CDR3 sequence (DNA): TGTGCCAGCAGCTTAGGGTTAACAGGCCAAGTCCTCTATGGCTACACCTTC.

This clonotype is a singleton in its sample. The V call is TRBV28, the J call TRBJ2-5; 8 bases agree with TRBD1. Germline CDR1 MDHEN, CDR2 SYDVKM. V lost 4 bases, J lost 0 bases, and 7 bases stayed unmatched. The length of the CDR3 is 16 residues. The CDR3 region has the DNA TGTGCCAGCAGTTCCAGCAGGGGGCTATACCAAGAGACCCAGTACTTC. Translation gives CASSSSRGLYQETQYF. The full variable domain, in which reference TRBV28 and TRBJ2-5 provide the parts outside the CDR3, is DVKVTQSSRYLVKRTGEKVFLECVQDMDHENMFWYRQDPGLGLRLIYFSYDVKMKEKGDIPEGYSVSREKKERFSLILESASTNQTSMYLCASSSSRGLYQETQYFGPGTRLLVL.

This rearrangement joins TRBV6-6 to TRBJ1-2; D is ambiguous. This CDR3 has 12 residues. Deletions cut 7 bases from V and 0 bases from J, with 6 bases between. The germline V gene encodes CDR1 MNHNY and CDR2 SVGAGI (reference sequence). The CDR3 sequence: CASMTSNYGYTF. In DNA, the CDR3 is TGTGCCAGCATGACATCTAACTATGGCTACACCTTC.

V gene TRBV20-1 combines with J gene TRBJ1-1; no definite D call. This CDR3 is built from 14 residues. V lost 2 bases and J 2 bases, leaving 12 bases between the germline ends. Per the germline V gene, CDR1 is DFQATT and CDR2 is SNEGSKA (reference sequence). The CDR3, as DNA: TGCAGTGCTAGATTGGTGGACTCCAACACTGAAGCTTTCTTT. The encoded protein is CSARLVDSNTEAFF.

This sequence joins TRBV7-3 and TRBJ2-2; D uncertain. With 5 bases removed from V and 6 bases from J, the gap between germline ends came to 10 bases. The CDR3 is 13 amino acids. The germline CDR1 and CDR2 sequences are SGHTA and FQGTGA. CDR3 DNA: TGTGCCAGCAGCCCCTCAACGGCCGGGGAGCTGTTTTTT. Translating gives CASSPSTAGELFF.

This chain links TRBV4-1 with TRBJ2-1; 9 bases fit TRBD2. CDR1 MGHRA and CDR2 YSYEKL come from the germline V gene. V was clipped by 1 base and J by 9 bases; unmatched bases: 7. The CDR3 is 15 residues long. The CDR3 DNA sequence: TGCGCCAGCAGCCAAGTGGCGGGAGGGCCCAGTGAGCAGTTCTTC. It is translated as CASSQVAGGPSEQFF.

This chain links TRBV28 with TRBJ2-1; 12 bases agree with TRBD2. This CDR3 contains 16 residues. In germline, CDR1 is MDHEN, CDR2 SYDVKM. Trimming took 4 bases from V and 9 from J; bases not matched to a gene: 10. The CDR3 region has the DNA TGTGCCAGCAGTTCCTCGAGGACTAGCGGGACCTCTGAGCAGTTCTTC. It codes for CASSSSRTSGTSEQFF.

The chain is built from TRBV6-5 and TRBJ2-1; no clear D. The CDR3 is 15 amino acids. CDR1 is MNHEY and CDR2 is SVGAGI in the germline V gene. Trimming took off 4 bases at V and 0 bases at J, with 10 bases between the two ends. Here the CDR3 reads CASSFTLSSYNEQFF. CDR3 nucleotide sequence: TGTGCCAGCAGTTTCACGCTGAGCTCCTACAATGAGCAGTTCTTC.

The rearrangement uses TRBV12-3 or TRBV12-4 and TRBJ1-5, with 7 bases matching TRBD1. This CDR3 is 15 amino acids long. The J segment lost 6 bases and the V segment lost 6 bases, leaving 11 bases of the junction unmatched. CDR3 sequence (DNA): TGTGCCAGCAGCCTGGGCAGGGGGTTATTTCAGCCCCAGCATTTT. Residues: CASSLGRGLFQPQHF.

The genes are TRBV28 and TRBJ2-5, with 9 bases aligning to TRBD1. The CDR3 totals 15 residues. Germline trimming cut 8 bases from V and 3 bases from J; bases unmatched to any gene: 10. Looked up from germline, CDR1 is MDHEN and CDR2 is SYDVKM. The CDR3 DNA sequence: TGTGCCAGCCGGGACAGGGAGGCGATGGAAGAGACCCAGTACTTC. Translation: CASRDREAMEETQYF.

This clonotype showed up just once. This chain uses TRBV9 with TRBJ2-3, with 11 bases identical to TRBD2. The V and J ends lost 3 bases and 2 bases, in that order; junction bases with no gene match: 5. The CDR3 length is 16 residues. Germline V lookup: CDR1 SGDLS, CDR2 YYNGEE. The CDR3 loop reads CASSGVSGGATDTQYF. CDR3 coding DNA: TGTGCCAGCAGCGGCGTTAGCGGGGGGGCCACAGATACGCAGTATTTT. The whole variable domain, remainder taken from reference TRBV9 and TRBJ2-3, is DSGVTQTPKHLITATGQRVTLRCSPRSGDLSVYWYQQSLDQGLQFLIQYYNGEERAKGNILERFSAQQFPDLHSELNLSSLELGDSALYFCASSGVSGGATDTQYFGPGTRLTVL.

The chain recombines TRBV13 with TRBJ1-4; no definite D call. Per the germline V gene, CDR1 is PRHDT and CDR2 is FYEKMQ (reference sequence). This CDR3 has 15 residues. Trimming left V 6 bases short and J 5 bases short, with 16 bases between. This CDR3 reads CASRSQASLNEKLFF. The CDR3 nucleotides are TGTGCCAGCAGATCGCAGGCTTCCTTAAATGAAAAACTGTTTTTT.

This clonotype came up once. The gene calls are TRBV28 and TRBJ2-7; 11 bases match TRBD1. V trimming: 3 bases; J trimming: 3 bases; junction bases outside the gene matches: 4. Germline values: CDR1 MDHEN, CDR2 SYDVKM. The CDR3 covers 15 residues. CDR3 in DNA: TGTGCCAGCAGTTTGATAGGGACAGGGGGCTACGAGCAGTACTTC. Translating it yields CASSLIGTGGYEQYF.

This chain joins TRBV3-1 and TRBJ2-6; D call uncertain. Per germline, CDR1 LGHDT and CDR2 YNNKEL (reference sequence). CDR3 length equals 15 residues. V lost 1 base and J lost 2, with 6 bases in between. CDR3 DNA: TGTGCCAGCAGCCAAGGGGCAGCTGGGGCCAACGTCCTGACTTTC. Its translation: CASSQGAAGANVLTF.